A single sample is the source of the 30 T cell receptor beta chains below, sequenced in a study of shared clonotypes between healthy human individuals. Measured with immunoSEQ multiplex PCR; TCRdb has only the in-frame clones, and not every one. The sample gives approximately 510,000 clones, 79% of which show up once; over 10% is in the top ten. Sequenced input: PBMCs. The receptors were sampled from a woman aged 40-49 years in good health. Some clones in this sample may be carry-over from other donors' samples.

The CDR3 spells CASSLGPLIGEQYF. CDR3 bases: TGTGCCAGCAGCTTGGGCCCCCTCATCGGCGAGCAGTACTTC. The rearrangement links TRBV5-6 to TRBJ2-7; D gene uncertain. The CDR3 sequence is 14 residues long. V lost 0 bases to trimming and J lost 6 bases, with 13 bases between them. The germline V gene encodes CDR1 SGHDT and CDR2 YYEEEE. The full variable domain, its missing parts supplied by reference TRBV5-6 and TRBJ2-7, is DAGVTQSPTHLIKTRGQQVTLRCSPKSGHDTVSWYQQALGQGPQFIFQYYEEEERQRGNFPDRFSGHQFPNYSSELNVNALLLGDSALYLCASSLGPLIGEQYFGPGTRLTVT.

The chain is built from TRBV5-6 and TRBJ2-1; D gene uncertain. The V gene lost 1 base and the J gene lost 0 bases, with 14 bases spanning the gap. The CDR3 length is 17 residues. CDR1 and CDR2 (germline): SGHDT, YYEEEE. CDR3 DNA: TGTGCCAGCAGCTTGTTTGTAGCCCGGTCCTCCTACAATGAGCAGTTCTTC. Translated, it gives CASSLFVARSSYNEQFF.

CDR3 nucleotides: TGTGCCAGCAGCTTAGCGGCCCAAACTGAAGCTTTCTTT. Its translation: CASSLAAQTEAFF. This sequence joins TRBV7-9 and TRBJ1-1, with no clear D. Germline loops: CDR1 SEHNR, CDR2 FQNEAQ (reference sequence). The CDR3 is made up of 13 amino acids. The V and J ends lost 0 bases and 5 bases respectively, with 7 bases between them.

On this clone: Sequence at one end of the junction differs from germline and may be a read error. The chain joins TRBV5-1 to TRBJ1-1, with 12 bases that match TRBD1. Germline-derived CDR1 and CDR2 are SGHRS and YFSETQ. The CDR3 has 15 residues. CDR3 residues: CASSLGQGASTEAFF. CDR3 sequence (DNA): TGCGCCAGCAGTTTGGGACAGGGGGCGAGCACTGAAGCTTTCTTT.

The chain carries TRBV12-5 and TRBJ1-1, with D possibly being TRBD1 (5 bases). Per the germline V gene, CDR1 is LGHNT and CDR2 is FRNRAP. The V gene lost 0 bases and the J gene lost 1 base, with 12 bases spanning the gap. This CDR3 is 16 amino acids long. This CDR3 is CASGLVPGGKNTEAFF. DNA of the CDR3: TGTGCTAGTGGTTTGGTACCGGGGGGGAAGAACACTGAAGCTTTCTTT.

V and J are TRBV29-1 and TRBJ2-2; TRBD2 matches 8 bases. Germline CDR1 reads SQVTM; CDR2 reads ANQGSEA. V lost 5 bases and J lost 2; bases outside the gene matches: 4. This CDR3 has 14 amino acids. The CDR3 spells CSVIAGHNTGELFF. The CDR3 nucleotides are TGCAGCGTTATAGCGGGGCATAACACCGGGGAGCTGTTTTTT.

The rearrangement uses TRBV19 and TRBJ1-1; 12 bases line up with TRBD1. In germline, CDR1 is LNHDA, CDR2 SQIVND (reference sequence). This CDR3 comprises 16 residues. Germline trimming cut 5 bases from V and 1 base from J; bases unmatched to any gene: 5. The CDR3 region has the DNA TGTGCCAGTAGTGCCGGGACAGGGGGCGCGAACACTGAAGCTTTCTTT. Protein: CASSAGTGGANTEAFF.

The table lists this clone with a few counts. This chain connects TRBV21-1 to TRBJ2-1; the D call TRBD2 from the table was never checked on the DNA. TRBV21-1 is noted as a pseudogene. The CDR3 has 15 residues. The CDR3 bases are TGTGCCAGCAGCAAAGGCGGGAGGGGCTACAATGAGCAGTTCTTC. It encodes CASSKGGRGYNEQFF.

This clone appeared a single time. The CDR3: CASSAPGQGAEQYF. In nucleotides, the CDR3 is TGTGCCAGCAGCGCTCCGGGACAGGGAGCCGAGCAGTACTTC. The chain links TRBV6-1 to TRBJ2-7; 9 bases align to TRBD1. CDR1 MNHNS and CDR2 SASEGT come from the germline V gene. With V trimmed by 6 bases and J by 6 bases, 9 bases remained unmatched. The CDR3 has 14 residues.

DNA of the CDR3: TGCGCCAGCAGCTCGAACAGGGGTCCTAATGAAAAACTGTTTTTT. Its protein product is CASSSNRGPNEKLFF. The rearrangement joins TRBV5-1 to TRBJ1-4; TRBD1 matches 7 bases. The CDR3 sequence is 15 residues long. The germline gives CDR1 SGHRS, CDR2 YFSETQ. The junction had 5 bases not matched to a gene; V was cut back by 3 bases and J by 3 bases.

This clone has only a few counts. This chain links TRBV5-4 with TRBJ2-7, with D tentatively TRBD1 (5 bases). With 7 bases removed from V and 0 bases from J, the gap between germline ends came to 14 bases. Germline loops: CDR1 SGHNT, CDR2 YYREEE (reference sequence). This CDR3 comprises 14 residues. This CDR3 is CASRQGSSSYEQYF. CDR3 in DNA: TGTGCCAGCCGCCAGGGTTCTAGCTCCTACGAGCAGTACTTC. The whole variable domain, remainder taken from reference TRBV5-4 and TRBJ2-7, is ETGVTQSPTHLIKTRGQQVTLRCSSQSGHNTVSWYQQALGQGPQFIFQYYREEENGRGNFPPRFSGLQFPNYSSELNVNALELDDSALYLCASRQGSSSYEQYFGPGTRLTVT.

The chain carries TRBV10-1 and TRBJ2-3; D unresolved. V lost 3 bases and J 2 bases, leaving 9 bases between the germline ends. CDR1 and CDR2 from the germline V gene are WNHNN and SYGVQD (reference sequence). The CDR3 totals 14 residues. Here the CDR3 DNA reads TGCGCCAGCAGTGAAGGCAGACCCACAGATACGCAGTATTTT. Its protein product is CASSEGRPTDTQYF.

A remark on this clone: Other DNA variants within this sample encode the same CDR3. CDR3 residues: CASSLVGYEQYF. The CDR3 DNA reads TGCGCCAGCAGCTTGGTGGGGTACGAGCAGTACTTC. The rearrangement links TRBV5-1 to TRBJ2-7; D gene ambiguous. Trimming pared 0 bases from V and 4 bases from J, leaving 5 bases between. The CDR3 is 12 amino acids. The germline gives CDR1 SGHRS, CDR2 YFSETQ.

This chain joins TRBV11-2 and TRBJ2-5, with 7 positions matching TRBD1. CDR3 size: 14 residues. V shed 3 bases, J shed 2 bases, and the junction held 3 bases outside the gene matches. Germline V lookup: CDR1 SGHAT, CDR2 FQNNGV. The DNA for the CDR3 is TGTGCCAGCAGCTTCCCGGGACAGCAAGAGACCCAGTACTTC. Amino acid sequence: CASSFPGQQETQYF.

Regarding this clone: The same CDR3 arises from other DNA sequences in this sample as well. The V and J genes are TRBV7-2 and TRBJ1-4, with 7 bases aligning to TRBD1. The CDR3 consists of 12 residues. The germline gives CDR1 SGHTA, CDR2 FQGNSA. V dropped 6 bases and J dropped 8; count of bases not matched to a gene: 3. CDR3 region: CASSPQGEKLFF. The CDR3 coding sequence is TGTGCCAGCAGTCCACAGGGGGAAAAACTGTTTTTT.

CDR3 sequence: CASSSATGRWEKLFF. The CDR3 DNA sequence: TGTGCCAGCAGTTCCGCAACAGGGCGTTGGGAAAAACTGTTTTTT. The rearrangement uses TRBV28 and TRBJ1-4, with D maybe TRBD1 (6 bases). CDR1 is MDHEN and CDR2 is SYDVKM in the germline V gene. This CDR3 spans 15 amino acids. Deletions cut 4 bases from V and 8 bases from J, with 17 bases between.

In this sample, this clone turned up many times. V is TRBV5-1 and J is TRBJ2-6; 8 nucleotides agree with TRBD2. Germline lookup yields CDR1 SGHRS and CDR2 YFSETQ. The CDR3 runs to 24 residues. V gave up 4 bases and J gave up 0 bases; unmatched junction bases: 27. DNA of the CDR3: TGCGCCAGCAGCCCGGAAGGGGCGGGAGGAGACTTAATTAGGGTGAGCTCTGGGGCCAACGTCCTGACTTTC. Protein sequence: CASSPEGAGGDLIRVSSGANVLTF.

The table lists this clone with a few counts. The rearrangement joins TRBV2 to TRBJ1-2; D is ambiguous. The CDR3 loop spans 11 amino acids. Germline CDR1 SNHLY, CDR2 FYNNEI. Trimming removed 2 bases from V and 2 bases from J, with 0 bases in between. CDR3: CASSENYGYTF. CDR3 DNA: TGTGCCAGCAGTGAAAACTATGGCTACACCTTC.

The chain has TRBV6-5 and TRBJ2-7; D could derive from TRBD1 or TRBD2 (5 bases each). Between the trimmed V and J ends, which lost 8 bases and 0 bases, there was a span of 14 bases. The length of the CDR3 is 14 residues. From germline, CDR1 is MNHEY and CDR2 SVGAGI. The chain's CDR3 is CASSREIHSYEQYF. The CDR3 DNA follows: TGTGCCAGCTCCAGGGAGATCCACTCCTACGAGCAGTACTTC.

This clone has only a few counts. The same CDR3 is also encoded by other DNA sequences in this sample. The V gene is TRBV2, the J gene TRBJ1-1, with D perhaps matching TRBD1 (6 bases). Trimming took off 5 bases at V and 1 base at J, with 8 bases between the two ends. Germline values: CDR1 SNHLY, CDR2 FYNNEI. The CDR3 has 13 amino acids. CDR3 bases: TGTGCCAGCAGTTCACAGGGGAACACTGAAGCTTTCTTT. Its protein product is CASSSQGNTEAFF.

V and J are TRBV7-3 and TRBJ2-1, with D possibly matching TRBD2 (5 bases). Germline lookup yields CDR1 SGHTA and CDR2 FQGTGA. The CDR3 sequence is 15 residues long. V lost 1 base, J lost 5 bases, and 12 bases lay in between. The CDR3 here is CASSLMAGTDNEQFF. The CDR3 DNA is TGTGCCAGCAGCTTAATGGCGGGTACCGACAATGAGCAGTTCTTC.

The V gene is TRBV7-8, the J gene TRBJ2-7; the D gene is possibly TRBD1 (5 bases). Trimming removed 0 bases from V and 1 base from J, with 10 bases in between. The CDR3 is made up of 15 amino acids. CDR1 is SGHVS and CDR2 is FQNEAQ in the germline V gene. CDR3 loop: CASSLAGALSYEQYF. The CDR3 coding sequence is TGTGCCAGCAGCTTAGCTGGGGCCCTTTCCTACGAGCAGTACTTC.

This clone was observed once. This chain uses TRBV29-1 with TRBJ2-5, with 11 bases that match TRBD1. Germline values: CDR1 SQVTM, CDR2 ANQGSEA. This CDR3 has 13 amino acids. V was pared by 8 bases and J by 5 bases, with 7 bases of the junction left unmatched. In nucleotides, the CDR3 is TGCAGCTCCCCGGGACAGGGGGTGGAGACCCAGTACTTC. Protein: CSSPGQGVETQYF.

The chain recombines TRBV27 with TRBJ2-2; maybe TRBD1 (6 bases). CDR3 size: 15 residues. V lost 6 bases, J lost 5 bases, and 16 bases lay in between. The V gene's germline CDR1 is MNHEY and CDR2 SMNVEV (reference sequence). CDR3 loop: CASRKSHQGTGELFF. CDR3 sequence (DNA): TGTGCCAGCAGAAAGTCACACCAGGGGACCGGGGAGCTGTTTTTT.

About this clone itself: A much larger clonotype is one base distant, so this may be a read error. The CDR3 reads CASSLDNEQFF. The CDR3, as DNA: TGTGCCAGCAGCTTAGACAATGAGCAGTTCTTC. The V gene is TRBV7-8, the J gene TRBJ2-1; D not certain. V was shortened by 1 base and J by 5 bases, with 0 bases between the two germline ends. The germline V gene has CDR1 SGHVS and CDR2 FQNEAQ. This CDR3 region has 11 residues.

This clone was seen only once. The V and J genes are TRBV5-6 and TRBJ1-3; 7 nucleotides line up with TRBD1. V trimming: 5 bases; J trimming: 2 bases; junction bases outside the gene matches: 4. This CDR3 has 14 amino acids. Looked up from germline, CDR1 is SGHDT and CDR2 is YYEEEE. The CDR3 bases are TGTGCCAGCAGAACAACAGGGGCTGGAAACACCATATATTTT. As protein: CASRTTGAGNTIYF.

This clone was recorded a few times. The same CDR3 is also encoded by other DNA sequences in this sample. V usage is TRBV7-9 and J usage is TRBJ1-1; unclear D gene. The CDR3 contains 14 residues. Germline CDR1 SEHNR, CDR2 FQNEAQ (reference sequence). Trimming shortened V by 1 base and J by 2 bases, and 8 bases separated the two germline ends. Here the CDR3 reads CASSLGGLNTEAFF. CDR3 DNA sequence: TGTGCCAGCAGCTTAGGCGGCCTAAACACTGAAGCTTTCTTT.

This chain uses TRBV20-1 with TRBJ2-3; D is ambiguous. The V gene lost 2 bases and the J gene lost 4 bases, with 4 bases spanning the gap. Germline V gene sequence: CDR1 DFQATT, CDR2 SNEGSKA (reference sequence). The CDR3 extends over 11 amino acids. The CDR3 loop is CSARIADTQYF. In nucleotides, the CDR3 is TGCAGTGCTAGAATCGCAGATACGCAGTATTTT.

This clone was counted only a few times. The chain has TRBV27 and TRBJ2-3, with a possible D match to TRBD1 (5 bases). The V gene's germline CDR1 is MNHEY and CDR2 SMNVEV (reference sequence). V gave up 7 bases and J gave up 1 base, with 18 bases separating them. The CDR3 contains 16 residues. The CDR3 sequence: CASNPPSGKGTDTQYF. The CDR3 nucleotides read TGTGCCAGCAATCCACCCTCAGGGAAGGGCACAGATACGCAGTATTTT.

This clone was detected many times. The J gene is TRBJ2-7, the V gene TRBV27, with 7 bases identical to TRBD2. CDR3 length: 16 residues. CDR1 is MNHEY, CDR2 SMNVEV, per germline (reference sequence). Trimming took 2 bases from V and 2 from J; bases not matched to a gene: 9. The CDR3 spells CASSLRVGAGTYEQYF. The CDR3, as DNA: TGTGCCAGCAGTTTACGGGTGGGAGCGGGGACCTACGAGCAGTACTTC.